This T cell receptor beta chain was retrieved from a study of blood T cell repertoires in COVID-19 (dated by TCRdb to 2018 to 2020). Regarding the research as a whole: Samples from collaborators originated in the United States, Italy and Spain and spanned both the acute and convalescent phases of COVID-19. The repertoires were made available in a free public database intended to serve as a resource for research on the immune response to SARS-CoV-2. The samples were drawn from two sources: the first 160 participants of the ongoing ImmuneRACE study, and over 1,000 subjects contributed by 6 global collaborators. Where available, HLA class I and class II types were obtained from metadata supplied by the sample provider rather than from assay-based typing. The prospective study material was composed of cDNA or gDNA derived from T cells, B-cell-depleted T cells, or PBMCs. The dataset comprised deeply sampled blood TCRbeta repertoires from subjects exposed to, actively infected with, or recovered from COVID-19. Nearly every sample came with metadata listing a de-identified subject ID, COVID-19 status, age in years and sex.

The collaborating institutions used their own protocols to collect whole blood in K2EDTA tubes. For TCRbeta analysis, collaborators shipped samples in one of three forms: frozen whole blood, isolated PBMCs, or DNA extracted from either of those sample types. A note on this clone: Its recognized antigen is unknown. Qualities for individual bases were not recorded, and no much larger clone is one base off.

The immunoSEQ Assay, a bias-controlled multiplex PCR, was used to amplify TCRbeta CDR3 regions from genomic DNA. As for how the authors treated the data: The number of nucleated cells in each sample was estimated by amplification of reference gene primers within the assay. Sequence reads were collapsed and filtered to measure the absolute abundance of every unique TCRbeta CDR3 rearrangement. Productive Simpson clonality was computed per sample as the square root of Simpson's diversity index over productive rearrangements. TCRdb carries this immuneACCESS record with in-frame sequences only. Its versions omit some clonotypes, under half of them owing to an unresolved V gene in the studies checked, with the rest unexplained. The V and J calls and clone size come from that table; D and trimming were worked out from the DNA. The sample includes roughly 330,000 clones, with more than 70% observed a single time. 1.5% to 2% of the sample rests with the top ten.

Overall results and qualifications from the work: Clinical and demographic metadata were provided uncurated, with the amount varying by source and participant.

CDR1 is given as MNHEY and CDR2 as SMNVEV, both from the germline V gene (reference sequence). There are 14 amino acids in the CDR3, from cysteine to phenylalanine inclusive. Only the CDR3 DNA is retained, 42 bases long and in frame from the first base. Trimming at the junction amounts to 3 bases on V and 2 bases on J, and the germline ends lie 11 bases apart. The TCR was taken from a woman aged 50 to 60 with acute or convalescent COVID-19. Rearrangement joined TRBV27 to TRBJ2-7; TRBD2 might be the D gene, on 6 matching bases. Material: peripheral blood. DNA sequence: TGTGCCAGCAGTTTCGGGCGGAGGGCCTACGAGCAGTACTTC. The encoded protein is CASSFGRRAYEQYF.